The 11 T cell receptor beta chains below all came from one sample that was sequenced in a study of neurological immune-mediated disorders. TCRdb used MiXCR to reprocess the 5' RACE reads, holding one entry per CDR3 protein. The sample consists of about 60,000 distinct CDR3 sequences, roughly 3.5% of them appearing once. The sequenced sample was PBMCs. The receptor set was obtained from an older woman with multiple sclerosis.

In this sample, this clonotype turned up many times. The J gene is TRBJ2-1, the V gene TRBV4-1; 11 bases align to TRBD2. Per germline, CDR1 MGHRA and CDR2 YSYEKL. J gave up 6 bases and V 3 bases, and 19 bases lay outside the gene matches. This CDR3 is 20 amino acids long. CDR3 region: CASSQTRLAGLSASVNEQFF. The CDR3 DNA is TGCGCCAGCAGCCAGACGAGACTAGCGGGGTTATCGGCTTCGGTCAATGAGCAGTTCTTC.

This clonotype occurred many times. J is TRBJ1-6 and V is TRBV9, with D tentatively TRBD1 (5 bases). Trimming took 4 bases from V and 11 from J, leaving 13 bases between them. CDR1 and CDR2 from the germline V gene are SGDLS and YYNGEE. This CDR3 contains 13 residues. Written as DNA, the CDR3 is TGTGCCAGCAGCCCGGAACAAGGGGCACCCCTCCACTTT. Encoded protein: CASSPEQGAPLHF.

This clonotype was counted at least ten times. In DNA, the CDR3 is TGTGCCAGCAGTCCGACAGGGGGCTCGGACACCATATATTTT. It yields the protein CASSPTGGSDTIYF. This chain joins TRBV12-3 or TRBV12-4 and TRBJ1-3; 10 nucleotides agree with TRBD1. The CDR3 totals 14 residues. V lost 5 bases and J lost 8; bases outside the gene matches: 6.

This clonotype has only a few counts. The CDR3 nucleotides are TGTGCCAGCAGCTCGGGACTAGCGGGGGTAGGACCCGAGCAGTTCTTC. Protein sequence: CASSSGLAGVGPEQFF. The chain uses TRBV7-6 and TRBJ2-1; 14 bases match TRBD2. The ends lost 4 bases at V and 10 bases at J; junction bases unmatched: 9. Germline CDR1 and CDR2: SGHVS and FNYEAQ. The CDR3 sequence is 16 residues long. Combining the CDR3 with reference TRBV7-6 and TRBJ2-1 gives the whole variable domain GAGVSQSPRYKVTKRGQDVALRCDPISGHVSLYWYRQALGQGPEFLTYFNYEAQQDKSGLPNDRFSAERPEGSISTLTIQRTEQRDSAMYRCASSSGLAGVGPEQFFGPGTRLTVL.

This clonotype was counted at least ten times. The chain uses TRBV7-3 and TRBJ2-1; D is possibly TRBD2 (7 bases). The V gene's germline CDR1 is SGHTA and CDR2 FQGTGA. The CDR3 spans 16 residues. Trimming stripped 1 base from V and 8 bases from J, with 18 bases between. The CDR3 DNA follows: TGTGCCAGCAGCTTAAGGCCCTGGGGGGGCCGAGATGAGCAGTTCTTC. The encoded protein is CASSLRPWGGRDEQFF.

This clonotype was picked up many times. This chain links TRBV9 with TRBJ2-1; TRBD2 might be the D (6 bases). Trimming stripped 3 bases from V and 7 bases from J, with 17 bases between. CDR3 size: 15 residues. Looked up from germline, CDR1 is SGDLS and CDR2 is YYNGEE. DNA of the CDR3: TGTGCCAGCAGCGATAGACTAGGGCGGGGTAATGAGCAGTTCTTC. Protein: CASSDRLGRGNEQFF.

This clonotype has a count of ten or more. V usage is TRBV7-3 and J usage is TRBJ2-1, with D uncertain. With 5 bases removed from V and 6 bases from J, the gap between germline ends came to 8 bases. The length of the CDR3 is 12 residues. Germline CDR1 and CDR2: SGHTA and FQGTGA. CDR3: CASSLGFNEQFF. The CDR3 bases are TGTGCCAGCAGCCTCGGGTTCAATGAGCAGTTCTTC.

The sample holds many counts of this clonotype. This chain connects TRBV20-1 to TRBJ2-7; 8 positions match TRBD2. J lost 2 bases, V lost 6 bases, and 12 bases had no gene match. This CDR3 is 15 amino acids long. Germline V lookup: CDR1 DFQATT, CDR2 SNEGSKA (reference sequence). CDR3 nucleotide sequence: TGCAGTGCCGACTCCCCCGGGGGGGGAACCTACGAGCAGTACTTC. Translated, it gives CSADSPGGGTYEQYF.

This clonotype showed up many times. The CDR3 coding sequence is TGCGCCAGCAGCTTGCAGGAGAGCCAAGAGACCCAGTACTTC. Encoded protein: CASSLQESQETQYF. The J gene is TRBJ2-5, the V gene TRBV5-1, with D uncertain. The CDR3 covers 14 residues. V shed 1 base and J shed 1 base, with 8 bases lying between them. Germline V gene data show CDR1 as SGHRS and CDR2 as YFSETQ.

This clonotype was detected many times. In DNA form, the CDR3 reads TGTGCCAGCAGCGTAACGACAGGGGCTGACGGCTACACCTTC. Amino acid sequence: CASSVTTGADGYTF. The V gene is TRBV9, the J gene TRBJ1-2; 8 nucleotides agree with TRBD1. Germline values: CDR1 SGDLS, CDR2 YYNGEE. V was pared by 1 base and J by 8 bases, with 7 bases of the junction left unmatched. This CDR3 contains 14 residues.

This clonotype showed up many times. The gene calls are TRBV15 and TRBJ1-2; perhaps TRBD1 as D (5 bases). The V end was cut by 1 base, the J end by 0 bases, with 9 bases between. Germline values: CDR1 LNHNV, CDR2 YYDKDF (reference sequence). This CDR3 has 15 amino acids. CDR3 in DNA: TGTGCCACCAGCAGAGTGGAGGGGACTAACTATGGCTACACCTTC. Protein sequence: CATSRVEGTNYGYTF.